The 18 T cell receptor beta chains in this list originate from one sample, sequenced in a study of T cell repertoires in cytomegalovirus infection. These TCRs' antigens remain unknown. Using its own MiXCR run on the reads, TCRdb lists one record per CDR3 protein. The table shows around 95,000 distinct CDR3 sequences, with approximately 32% occurring only once. The sequences come from CD8+ T cells from cultured PBMCs, collected from culture after CMV antigen stimulation. The receptors shown here come from a human donor in good health (CMV status not recorded). Some clones in this sample may be carry-over from other donors' samples.

This clonotype was detected once. This chain connects TRBV2 to TRBJ1-1; the match to TRBD1 covers 9 bases. This CDR3 region has 13 residues. The J segment lost 2 bases and the V segment lost 7 bases, leaving 2 bases of the junction unmatched. CDR1 and CDR2 (germline): SNHLY, FYNNEI. The CDR3 DNA reads TGTGCCAGCATGGGACAGGGAAACACTGAAGCTTTCTTT. Protein product: CASMGQGNTEAFF.

V and J are TRBV29-1 and TRBJ2-3; D might be TRBD1 (5 bases). Trimming stripped 0 bases from V and 1 base from J, with 11 bases between. Germline CDR1 and CDR2: SQVTM and ANQGSEA. This CDR3 is 15 amino acids long. CDR3 sequence reads: CSVEDLGDGTDTQYF. CDR3 coding DNA: TGCAGCGTTGAAGATTTAGGGGATGGCACAGATACGCAGTATTTT.

This clonotype came up once. This rearrangement joins TRBV2 to TRBJ1-2, with D perhaps matching TRBD1 (5 bases). The ends were cut back, 8 bases at V and 8 bases at J, with 15 bases in the middle. This CDR3 has 12 amino acids. Germline V gene lookup returns CDR1 SNHLY and CDR2 FYNNEI. The chain's CDR3 is CASDGGDFGYTF. CDR3 nucleotides: TGTGCCAGCGACGGAGGGGACTTCGGCTACACCTTC.

This clonotype was found many times. V usage is TRBV4-1 and J usage is TRBJ2-1; D remains unclear. Looked up from germline, CDR1 is MGHRA and CDR2 is YSYEKL. The CDR3 totals 15 residues. Trimming took 1 base from V and 0 from J, leaving 7 bases between them. The CDR3 here is CASSQGYISYNEQFF. CDR3 bases: TGCGCCAGCAGCCAAGGGTACATCTCCTACAATGAGCAGTTCTTC.

The V and J genes are TRBV12-3 or TRBV12-4 and TRBJ1-2, with D maybe TRBD1 (5 bases). The CDR3 totals 15 residues. Trimming took 3 bases from V and 8 from J, leaving 19 bases between them. The chain's CDR3 is CASSFGHSTGEGYTF. The CDR3 region has the DNA TGTGCCAGCAGTTTCGGCCACAGTACGGGGGAAGGCTACACCTTC.

The chain carries TRBV6-2 or TRBV6-3 and TRBJ2-3; D is ambiguous. The germline V and J ends were trimmed by 5 bases and 2 bases, with 11 bases remaining between them. There are 14 residues in the CDR3. Germline V gives CDR1 MNHEY, CDR2 SVGEGT. The CDR3 is CASSPAVYTDTQYF. CDR3 in DNA: TGTGCCAGCAGTCCGGCCGTCTACACAGATACGCAGTATTTT.

The chain uses TRBV6-1 and TRBJ1-4; a weak D match, TRBD1 (6 bases). The CDR3 is 16 amino acids. Trimming removed 4 bases at V and 0 bases at J, with 12 bases between. In germline, CDR1 is MNHNS, CDR2 SASEGT. The DNA of the CDR3 is TGTGCCAGCAGTGGTACCAGGGGCGCAACTAATGAAAAACTGTTTTTT. Its protein product is CASSGTRGATNEKLFF.

V is TRBV6-5 and J is TRBJ1-1, with D possibly matching TRBD1 (5 bases). V was pared by 5 bases and J by 0 bases, with 13 bases between. This CDR3 is 15 amino acids long. The germline CDR1 and CDR2 sequences are MNHEY and SVGAGI. The CDR3 nucleotides read TGTGCCAGCAGTCCCTCGGGGGTGATGAACACTGAAGCTTTCTTT. The encoded protein is CASSPSGVMNTEAFF.

The genes are TRBV12-3 or TRBV12-4 and TRBJ2-1; weak D call: TRBD2 (6 bases). This CDR3 is built from 14 residues. Between the trimmed V and J ends, which lost 6 bases and 5 bases, there was a span of 14 bases. The CDR3 protein is CASRRDSNNNEQFF. CDR3 sequence (DNA): TGTGCCAGCAGAAGGGACTCGAATAACAATGAGCAGTTCTTC.

The V gene is TRBV20-1, the J gene TRBJ1-5; D may be TRBD1 (5 bases). Trimming pared 0 bases from V and 10 bases from J, leaving 13 bases between. Germline V lookup: CDR1 DFQATT, CDR2 SNEGSKA (reference sequence). This CDR3 is 13 amino acids long. The DNA for the CDR3 is TGCAGTGCTAGAGATCGCAGGGTTGGACCCCAGCATTTT. This encodes CSARDRRVGPQHF.

The chain links TRBV6-6 to TRBJ1-5; 7 nucleotides agree with TRBD1. CDR3 size: 16 residues. The germline V gene encodes CDR1 MNHNY and CDR2 SVGAGI (reference sequence). Unmatched junction bases numbered 5, after V lost 0 bases and J lost 3 bases. The CDR3 sequence is CASSYSMDRSNQPQHF. CDR3 DNA: TGTGCCAGCAGTTACTCGATGGACAGGTCCAATCAGCCCCAGCATTTT.

This clonotype was observed a few times. The V gene is TRBV12-3 or TRBV12-4, the J gene TRBJ1-5; D is unresolved. The CDR3 is 14 amino acids. V dropped 3 bases and J dropped 0 bases, with 6 bases sitting between them. Here the CDR3 DNA reads TGTGCCAGCAGTTTGGGGAATAGCAATCAGCCCCAGCATTTT. This encodes CASSLGNSNQPQHF.

This clonotype was detected a few times. This sequence joins TRBV19 and TRBJ1-1; D is ambiguous. This CDR3 contains 13 residues. Germline V gene sequence: CDR1 LNHDA, CDR2 SQIVND (reference sequence). Trimming stripped 2 bases from V and 1 base from J, with 5 bases between. The CDR3 here is CASSIWGNTEAFF. The CDR3 bases are TGTGCCAGTAGTATATGGGGGAACACTGAAGCTTTCTTT.

The V and J genes are TRBV15 and TRBJ1-1; maybe TRBD1 (5 bases). V was cut by 4 bases and J by 3 bases, with 12 bases left in between. The germline V gene encodes CDR1 LNHNV and CDR2 YYDKDF (reference sequence). The CDR3 has 14 amino acids. The DNA for the CDR3 is TGTGCCACCAGCATACCCGGGACCTACACTGAAGCTTTCTTT. It yields the protein CATSIPGTYTEAFF. The complete variable domain, with remaining parts taken from reference TRBV15 and TRBJ1-1, reads DAMVIQNPRYQVTQFGKPVTLSCSQTLNHNVMYWYQQKSSQAPKLLFHYYDKDFNNEADTPDNFQSRRPNTSFCFLDIRSPGLGDTAMYLCATSIPGTYTEAFFGQGTRLTVV.

The V call is TRBV5-1, the J call TRBJ1-6, with D possibly matching TRBD1 (5 bases). V gave up 4 bases and J gave up 6 bases, with 29 bases separating them. CDR1 SGHRS and CDR2 YFSETQ come from the germline V gene. The CDR3 totals 20 residues. The CDR3 sequence is CASSLLGIGDMLGSNSPLHF. CDR3 sequence (DNA): TGCGCCAGCAGCCTACTTGGGATAGGGGATATGCTGGGATCTAATTCACCCCTCCACTTT.

The chain recombines TRBV2 with TRBJ2-1, with 8 bases matching TRBD2. Germline V gives CDR1 SNHLY, CDR2 FYNNEI. This CDR3 spans 12 amino acids. Trimming took 5 bases from V and 8 from J; bases not matched to a gene: 2. CDR3 DNA sequence: TGTGCCAGCAGTTACGGGAGGGATGAGCAGTTCTTC. Amino acid sequence: CASSYGRDEQFF. The whole variable domain, remainder taken from reference TRBV2 and TRBJ2-1, is EPEVTQTPSHQVTQMGQEVILRCVPISNHLYFYWYRQILGQKVEFLVSFYNNEISEKSEIFDDQFSVERPDGSNFTLKIRSTKLEDSAMYFCASSYGRDEQFFGPGTRLTVL.

This clonotype showed up just a few times. The J gene is TRBJ2-7, the V gene TRBV7-9, with 10 positions matching TRBD1. V lost 5 bases, J lost 5 bases, and 3 bases stayed unmatched. From germline, CDR1 is SEHNR and CDR2 FQNEAQ (reference sequence). The CDR3 runs 13 residues. The CDR3 sequence is CASSDRGQDEQYF. As DNA, the CDR3 is TGTGCCAGCAGCGACAGGGGGCAAGACGAGCAGTACTTC.

The J gene is TRBJ2-7, the V gene TRBV6-6; D not resolved. The CDR3 spans 13 residues. CDR1 MNHNY and CDR2 SVGAGI come from the germline V gene (reference sequence). The V end was cut by 0 bases, the J end by 2 bases, with 5 bases between. CDR3 loop: CASSYSYAYEQYF. The CDR3 DNA reads TGTGCCAGCAGTTACTCGTACGCCTACGAGCAGTACTTC.